This T cell receptor (beta chain) was captured by sequencing in a study of blood T cell repertoires in COVID-19. Study in general: Sites across the United States, Italy and Spain contributed samples from acute and convalescent COVID-19.

The ends were cut back, 11 bases at V and 3 bases at J, with 22 bases in the middle. This CDR3 comprises 15 residues. In germline, CDR1 is MNHEY, CDR2 SMNVEV (reference sequence). The age range of participants was about 18 to 100 years, with residence in under 25 US areas. The study assigned cohorts using participant-reported clinical history. Under the authors' procedure: From reference gene primer amplification, estimates of nucleated cell counts were derived. Assay: immunoSEQ multiplex PCR; the TCRdb copy retains only in-frame clones and omits some. V, J and clone size are taken as reported in that table, and D and trimming were inferred from the DNA itself. The data contain under 200,000 clones, roughly 80% of them singletons.

This clonotype originated in a woman in her thirties or forties with acute COVID-19. The V call is TRBV27, the J call TRBJ2-5, with D possibly TRBD2 on 6 matching bases. Sequencing input: PBMCs or T cells enriched from blood (not recorded which). The CDR3 region is CAPGGPSSLKETQYF. The DNA of the CDR3 is TGTGCCCCCGGGGGACCGTCGTCCCTGAAAGAGACCCAGTACTTC.